A single sample is the source of the 27 T cell receptor beta chains below, sequenced in a study of T cells in Graves' hyperthyroidism and ophthalmopathy. Amplification targeted TCR beta CDR3 regions from RNA transcripts. Using the HTBI primer set, a first-round RT-PCR was run on the TCR CDR3. Via MiXCR, TCRdb re-called the multiplex PCR reads, giving one row per CDR3 protein. Of about 570,000 distinct CDR3 sequences detected, around 46% appear once; the ten largest clones hold roughly 19%. The sequencing input was peripheral blood or thyroid tissue (not recorded which). These receptors all come from an adult woman with Graves' disease, either hyperthyroidism or ophthalmopathy (not recorded which).

The rearrangement links TRBV11-2 to TRBJ1-6; unclear D gene. V lost 7 bases and J lost 4, with 8 bases in between. The CDR3 loop spans 13 amino acids. Looked up from germline, CDR1 is SGHAT and CDR2 is FQNNGV. The CDR3 bases are TGTGCCAGCACCATGGGTTATAATTCACCCCTCCACTTT. It codes for CASTMGYNSPLHF.

The genes are TRBV2 and TRBJ2-5; a possible D gene is TRBD1 (6 bases). Trimming removed 4 bases at V and 9 bases at J, with 6 bases between. CDR3 length: 10 residues. CDR1 is SNHLY, CDR2 FYNNEI, per germline. CDR3 DNA sequence: TGTGCCAGCAGTGGGGGGCCCCAGTACTTC. Protein product: CASSGGPQYF.

There are a few counts of this clonotype. This sequence joins TRBV7-3 and TRBJ2-7; no clear D gene. The germline V and J ends were trimmed by 4 bases and 7 bases, with 11 bases remaining between them. The CDR3 has 12 amino acids. Per the germline V gene, CDR1 is SGHTA and CDR2 is FQGTGA. CDR3 bases: TGTGCCAGCAGCTCGACTTTGGGGGAGCAGTACTTC. It yields the protein CASSSTLGEQYF.

To note about this clonotype: The junction and the germline gene differ at one end; a read error may be behind it. The chain links TRBV7-9 to TRBJ2-5; 7 bases match TRBD2. Germline lookup yields CDR1 SEHNR and CDR2 FQNEAQ (reference sequence). The length of the CDR3 is 14 residues. In DNA, the CDR3 is TGTGCCAGCAGCTTGGGAGGGCATCAAGAGACCCCGTACTTC. This sequence encodes CASSLGGHQETPYF.

This clonotype was found once. This rearrangement joins TRBV10-3 to TRBJ2-7; 9 bases align to TRBD1. V shed 11 bases, J shed 5 bases, and the junction held 16 bases outside the gene matches. The CDR3 is made up of 15 amino acids. Germline V gives CDR1 ENHRY, CDR2 SYGVKD. CDR3 sequence (DNA): TGTGCCTCACAACCTGGACAGGGGACGGGTGACGAGCAGTACTTC. Residues: CASQPGQGTGDEQYF.

The V and J genes are TRBV9 and TRBJ1-3; weak D call: TRBD1 (6 bases). Germline values: CDR1 SGDLS, CDR2 YYNGEE. V was cut by 0 bases and J by 2 bases, with 9 bases left in between. This CDR3 region has 15 residues. CDR3 nucleotide sequence: TGTGCCAGCAGCGTAGGGACAGCCACTGGAAACACCATATATTTT. It translates to CASSVGTATGNTIYF.

This clonotype was detected ten times or more. The chain is built from TRBV9 and TRBJ2-7, with TRBD2 matching over 7 bases. Trimming cost V 4 bases and J 0 bases; bases outside gene matches: 7. CDR3 length: 15 amino acids. CDR1 and CDR2 (germline): SGDLS, YYNGEE. The DNA for the CDR3 is TGTGCCAGCAGCCAAACTAGCGCCTACTCCTACGAGCAGTACTTC. This gives the protein CASSQTSAYSYEQYF.

This rearrangement joins TRBV7-9 to TRBJ2-5; no definite D call. In germline, CDR1 is SEHNR, CDR2 FQNEAQ (reference sequence). V was trimmed by 5 bases and J by 4 bases, leaving 17 bases between them. The CDR3 extends over 15 amino acids. The CDR3 reads CASSASDGSGETQYF. As DNA, the CDR3 is TGTGCCAGCAGCGCCTCGGACGGAAGTGGAGAGACCCAGTACTTC.

This clonotype was seen repeatedly, ten times or more. This sequence joins TRBV7-9 and TRBJ2-6; tentative D call: TRBD2 (5 bases). This CDR3 region has 16 residues. Trimming left V 1 base short and J 4 bases short, with 11 bases between. Germline V lookup: CDR1 SEHNR, CDR2 FQNEAQ (reference sequence). The CDR3 region is CASSLGRGTGANVLTF. CDR3 coding DNA: TGTGCCAGCAGCTTAGGTCGGGGAACCGGGGCCAACGTCCTGACTTTC. The whole variable domain, filled in from reference TRBV7-9 and TRBJ2-6, reads DTGVSQNPRHKITKRGQNVTFRCDPISEHNRLYWYRQTLGQGPEFLTYFQNEAQLEKSRLLSDRFSAERPKGSFSTLEIQRTEQGDSAMYLCASSLGRGTGANVLTFGAGSRLTVL.

This clonotype was detected many times. The gene calls are TRBV10-2 and TRBJ1-4; tentative D call: TRBD1 (5 bases). The V and J ends lost 7 bases and 0 bases respectively, with 9 bases between them. Germline V gene data show CDR1 as WSHSY and CDR2 as SAAADI. The CDR3 is made up of 14 amino acids. CDR3 in amino acids: CASTGVATNEKLFF. Here the CDR3 DNA reads TGCGCCAGCACGGGGGTTGCAACTAATGAAAAACTGTTTTTT.

This clonotype has at least ten counts. J is TRBJ1-5 and V is TRBV12-3 or TRBV12-4, with 8 bases identical to TRBD1. V lost 6 bases, J lost 5 bases, and 6 bases stayed unmatched. There are 14 residues in the CDR3. As DNA, the CDR3 is TGTGCCAGCAGACCAGGGGGCCACGATCAGCCCCAGCATTTT. Residues: CASRPGGHDQPQHF.

The table lists this clonotype with many counts. The chain is built from TRBV5-1 and TRBJ2-2; D gene ambiguous. The CDR3 extends over 14 amino acids. Germline V CDR1 and CDR2: SGHRS, YFSETQ. The V end was cut by 5 bases, the J end by 1 base, with 9 bases between. The CDR3 region is CASSSSRNTGELFF. The CDR3 coding sequence is TGCGCCAGCAGTTCGTCACGGAACACCGGGGAGCTGTTTTTT.

The V gene is TRBV5-5, the J gene TRBJ1-4; a weak D match, TRBD1 (5 bases). The CDR3 is 14 amino acids. The ends were cut back, 1 base at V and 6 bases at J, with 10 bases in the middle. Germline CDR1 reads SGHKS; CDR2 reads YYEKEE (reference sequence). The CDR3 region is CASSLTGTYEKLFF. CDR3 in DNA: TGTGCCAGCAGCTTGACCGGGACCTATGAAAAACTGTTTTTT.

This clonotype has at least ten counts. The rearrangement links TRBV13 to TRBJ1-5; D may be TRBD1 (5 bases). V lost 1 base and J 2 bases, leaving 9 bases between the germline ends. The germline CDR1 and CDR2 sequences are PRHDT and FYEKMQ (reference sequence). The CDR3 runs 15 residues. This CDR3 is CASSLAGSGNQPQHF. The DNA for the CDR3 is TGTGCCAGCAGCTTAGCAGGGAGCGGCAATCAGCCCCAGCATTTT.

The genes are TRBV7-9 and TRBJ2-7, with 7 bases identical to TRBD2. Germline values: CDR1 SEHNR, CDR2 FQNEAQ (reference sequence). The CDR3 runs to 14 residues. V shed 5 bases, J shed 3 bases, and the junction held 7 bases outside the gene matches. This chain's CDR3 is CASSQEWGGYEQYF. The CDR3 DNA reads as TGTGCCAGCAGCCAAGAGTGGGGGGGCTACGAGCAGTACTTC.

The chain employs TRBV20-1 and TRBJ1-5; 8 positions agree with TRBD1. Germline CDR1 is DFQATT and CDR2 is SNEGSKA (reference sequence). Germline trimming cut 6 bases from V and 9 bases from J; bases unmatched to any gene: 7. The CDR3 runs 12 residues. The CDR3 reads CSAETGEPPQHF. In DNA form, the CDR3 reads TGCAGTGCCGAGACAGGGGAGCCGCCCCAGCATTTT.

This clonotype was observed at least ten times. The chain employs TRBV4-1 and TRBJ2-2, with D possibly matching TRBD2 (5 bases). Trimming stripped 6 bases from V and 0 bases from J, with 14 bases between. The CDR3 has 16 amino acids. Per germline, CDR1 MGHRA and CDR2 YSYEKL. The CDR3 DNA sequence: TGCGCCAGCAGACTCACTAGTCCGACGAACACCGGGGAGCTGTTTTTT. It specifies CASRLTSPTNTGELFF.

On this clonotype: No conserved phenylalanine or tryptophan ends this CDR3, so it is likely a read error. V and J are TRBV7-7 and TRBJ2-5; the match to TRBD2 covers 13 bases. The CDR3 runs to 16 residues. Germline loops: CDR1 SSHAT, CDR2 FNYEAQ (reference sequence). CDR3 residues: CASSLGLAGVGETQYL. For the CDR3, the DNA is TGTGCTAGCAGCCTCGGACTAGCGGGAGTTGGAGAGACCCAGTACCTC.

This chain links TRBV25-1 with TRBJ1-6; 8 nucleotides line up with TRBD1. Germline CDR1 MGHDK, CDR2 SYGVNS. V shed 5 bases, J shed 5 bases, and the junction held 2 bases outside the gene matches. This CDR3 is 14 amino acids long. In nucleotides, the CDR3 is TGTGCCAGCAGTAAGACAGGGGATAATTCACCCCTCCACTTT. It yields the protein CASSKTGDNSPLHF.

This clonotype was seen repeatedly, ten times or more. V and J are TRBV7-8 and TRBJ1-1, with 8 bases lining up with TRBD1. The germline V gene encodes CDR1 SGHVS and CDR2 FQNEAQ. The CDR3 consists of 16 residues. V was clipped by 5 bases and J by 4 bases; unmatched bases: 12. The CDR3 DNA follows: TGTGCCAGCAGCCTCACGTCGGACAGGGTGGGCACTGAAGCTTTCTTT. Translated, it gives CASSLTSDRVGTEAFF.

At least ten counts were recorded for this clonotype. The chain couples TRBV2 to TRBJ2-2; D gene ambiguous. There are 15 residues in the CDR3. Looked up from germline, CDR1 is SNHLY and CDR2 is FYNNEI. Trimming pared 8 bases from V and 4 bases from J, leaving 17 bases between. The CDR3: CASGQLRTGTGELFF. The CDR3 DNA reads as TGTGCCAGCGGCCAACTACGGACGGGCACCGGGGAGCTGTTTTTT.

Details on this clonotype: One base away lies a much larger clone, so this may be a sequencing read error. The chain uses TRBV5-1 and TRBJ1-1, with 10 bases fitting TRBD1. The CDR3 runs to 15 residues. The germline V gene encodes CDR1 SGHRS and CDR2 YFSETQ. CDR3 bases: TGCGCCAGCAGCTTCCAGACAGGGGGCAGCACTGAAGCTCTCTTT. Translating it yields CASSFQTGGSTEALF.

The table lists this clonotype with a few counts. The J gene is TRBJ2-5, the V gene TRBV7-9, with D unresolved. The germline V gene has CDR1 SEHNR and CDR2 FQNEAQ (reference sequence). The CDR3 sequence is 16 residues long. V was clipped by 1 base and J by 6 bases, with 18 bases between them. The CDR3 DNA is TGTGCCAGCAGCTTAGATGCAGGCTGGATGGTGAAGACCCAGTACTTC. Its protein is CASSLDAGWMVKTQYF.

The CDR3 DNA reads as TGCAGCGCGCGCAGGGAGTTGAACACTGAAGCTTTCTTT. This encodes CSARRELNTEAFF. The chain carries TRBV29-1 and TRBJ1-1; the D gene is possibly TRBD1 (5 bases). Trimming took 7 bases from V and 0 from J, leaving 12 bases between them. The germline V gene encodes CDR1 SQVTM and CDR2 ANQGSEA. The CDR3 loop spans 13 amino acids.

In its sample, this clonotype was seen once. The chain employs TRBV19 and TRBJ1-6, with 8 bases lining up with TRBD1. Germline CDR1 is LNHDA and CDR2 is SQIVND (reference sequence). The CDR3 is 14 residues long. Trimming took 5 bases from V and 7 from J; bases not matched to a gene: 4. The CDR3 nucleotides are TGTGCCAGTAGTTGGCAGGGGGCCAATTCACCCCTCCACTTT. Encoded protein: CASSWQGANSPLHF.

This clonotype came up once. CDR3 bases: TGTGCCAGCAGTGCTAGAGGACGGACTAGCTTTGGGACCCAGTACTTC. Protein: CASSARGRTSFGTQYF. This chain joins TRBV25-1 and TRBJ2-5; TRBD2 matches at 8 bases. CDR1 and CDR2 from the germline V gene are MGHDK and SYGVNS. This CDR3 comprises 16 residues. V lost 4 bases to trimming and J lost 7 bases; unmatched junction nucleotides: 14.

This clonotype was found many times. V usage is TRBV7-6 and J usage is TRBJ1-2, with TRBD1 matching over 7 bases. V lost 5 bases and J lost 5; bases outside the gene matches: 5. Germline assignment: CDR1 SGHVS and CDR2 FNYEAQ. This CDR3 contains 13 residues. CDR3 sequence reads: CASSPTGSYGYTF. As DNA, the CDR3 is TGTGCCAGCAGCCCGACAGGGTCTTATGGCTACACCTTC.